Below, 10 T cell receptor beta chains from the same sample are listed, as sequenced in a study of cytomegalovirus exposure and HLA in healthy donors. The PCR employed 60 Vbeta primers together with 13 Jbeta primers. Sequencing used immunoSEQ multiplex PCR; TCRdb keeps in-frame clones, though not all of them. The data hold about 150,000 clones, with roughly 85% observed a single time. The specimen was PBMCs. These receptors were collected from a male donor in good health and CMV-seronegative.

The chain uses TRBV5-1 and TRBJ2-2, with 12 nucleotides matching TRBD2. Germline V gives CDR1 SGHRS, CDR2 YFSETQ. The CDR3 covers 17 residues. Losses at the gene ends were 3 bases for V and 7 bases for J; bases not matched to a gene: 10. CDR3 amino acids: CASSSTSGRSLIGELFF. The CDR3 nucleotides read TGCGCCAGCAGCTCTACTAGCGGGAGGTCTCTGATCGGGGAGCTGTTTTTT.

This clone occurred once. The junction departs from germline at one end; a sequencing error may be responsible. The V call is TRBV18, the J call TRBJ2-7, with 13 bases that match TRBD2. The germline V gene encodes CDR1 KGHSH and CDR2 LQKENI. The CDR3 is made up of 17 amino acids. The CDR3 DNA sequence: TGTGCCAGCTCGCCACCGGGACTAGCGGGACACTCCTACGAGCAGTACTTC. Protein product: CASSPPGLAGHSYEQYF.

A few counts support this clone. J is TRBJ1-6 and V is TRBV6-6, with a tentative D call TRBD1 (5 bases). Germline CDR1 reads MNHNY; CDR2 reads SVGAGI (reference sequence). This CDR3 is built from 16 residues. V was clipped by 7 bases and J by 0 bases, with 13 bases between them. CDR3 region: CASTSGGSSYNSPLHF. DNA of the CDR3: TGTGCCAGCACCTCCGGGGGGAGCTCCTATAATTCACCCCTCCACTTT.

The chain has TRBV7-9 and TRBJ2-5; 9 bases match TRBD1. The J call may be in error: the DNA end matches TRBJ2-7 better. The CDR3 loop spans 14 amino acids. From germline, CDR1 is SEHNR and CDR2 FQNEAQ (reference sequence). CDR3 coding DNA: TGTGCCAGCAGCCTGCGGGACAGGGACCACGAGCAGTACTTC. Protein: CASSLRDRDHEQYF.

This chain links TRBV18 with TRBJ1-1, with a possible D match to TRBD1 (6 bases). The germline CDR1 and CDR2 sequences are KGHSH and LQKENI. The CDR3 contains 16 residues. The germline V and J ends were trimmed by 0 bases and 2 bases, with 13 bases remaining between them. CDR3 DNA: TGTGCCAGCTCACCACCGCAGGGGAGAAAAAACACTGAAGCTTTCTTT. This sequence encodes CASSPPQGRKNTEAFF. The full variable domain, completed using reference TRBV18 and TRBJ1-1, is NAGVMQNPRHLVRRRGQEARLRCSPMKGHSHVYWYRQLPEEGLKFMVYLQKENIIDESGMPKERFSAEFPKEGPSILRIQQVVRGDSAAYFCASSPPQGRKNTEAFFGQGTRLTVV.

This clone appeared once. This rearrangement joins TRBV25-1 to TRBJ2-5, with D maybe TRBD2 (6 bases). TRBJ2-7 matches the DNA end more closely, so the J call is doubtful. This CDR3 spans 13 amino acids. Looked up from germline, CDR1 is MGHDK and CDR2 is SYGVNS. As DNA, the CDR3 is TGTGCCAGCAGTGAAGGGGGGACCTACGAGCAGTACTTC. This codes for CASSEGGTYEQYF.

The chain links TRBV5-4 to TRBJ2-5, with D possibly TRBD2 on 5 matching bases. The CDR3 runs to 13 residues. The V end lost 2 bases, the J end lost 2 bases, and 7 bases lay between the germline ends. Looked up from germline, CDR1 is SGHNT and CDR2 is YYREEE (reference sequence). DNA for the CDR3: TGTGCCAGCAGCTTACGGGATCAAGAGACCCAGTACTTC. This gives the protein CASSLRDQETQYF. Filled out from reference TRBV5-4 and TRBJ2-5, the complete variable domain reads ETGVTQSPTHLIKTRGQQVTLRCSSQSGHNTVSWYQQALGQGPQFIFQYYREEENGRGNFPPRFSGLQFPNYSSELNVNALELDDSALYLCASSLRDQETQYFGPGTRLLVL.

The chain has TRBV4-2 and TRBJ1-1; D not certain. Germline loops: CDR1 LGHNA, CDR2 YNFKEQ. This CDR3 contains 16 residues. The ends were cut back, 0 bases at V and 1 base at J, with 12 bases in the middle. CDR3 in amino acids: CASSQDLGSPNTEAFF. The CDR3 nucleotides are TGTGCCAGCAGCCAAGATCTTGGCTCCCCGAACACTGAAGCTTTCTTT.

The chain is built from TRBV4-1 and TRBJ2-1; tentative D call: TRBD2 (5 bases). The germline CDR1 and CDR2 sequences are MGHRA and YSYEKL. The CDR3 runs to 13 residues. Trimming removed 3 bases from V and 4 bases from J, with 7 bases in between. The CDR3 DNA reads as TGCGCCAGCAGCCAGGCGGGTTACAATGAGCAGTTCTTC. Its translation is CASSQAGYNEQFF.

V is TRBV6-4 and J is TRBJ1-5, with unresolved D. V lost 3 bases and J 7 bases, leaving 13 bases between the germline ends. CDR1 and CDR2 from the germline V gene are MRHNA and SNTAGT. The CDR3 has 14 amino acids. DNA for the CDR3: TGTGCCAGCAGTGAAGAAGAGGGCAGGCAGCCCCAGCATTTT. This encodes CASSEEEGRQPQHF.